A selection of T cell receptor beta chains follows, all from one sample in a study of tumor and adjacent non-tumor tissue in lung cancer. One entry per CDR3 protein, called by TCRdb with MiXCR from the multiplex PCR reads. The data show about 75,000 distinct CDR3 sequences, with about three quarters seen just once and about 12% held by the top ten. Material: lung tumor tissue. These receptors originate from a woman aged 50 to 60 with non-small cell lung cancer. Both conserved end residues are part of each CDR3. Fields, in order: clone size, V gene, D gene, J gene, CDR3 DNA, CDR3 protein. A D gene is named only where the DNA matches it firmly. Clone size appears in some rows only: once, few, many, or a class for an expanded clone.

clone_size: -; v_call: TRBV11-2; d_call: TRBD1; j_call: TRBJ2-5; cdr3_nt: TGTGCCAACAGCTCTACAGGGGAAGAGACCCAGAACTTC; cdr3_aa: CANSSTGEETQNF
clone_size: -; v_call: TRBV11-2; d_call: -; j_call: TRBJ2-5; cdr3_nt: TGTACCAGCAGCTTTGCTGGGGAGGAGACTCAGTACTTC; cdr3_aa: CTSSFAGEETQYF
clone_size: -; v_call: TRBV5-1; d_call: TRBD2; j_call: TRBJ2-1; cdr3_nt: TGCGCCGGCAGGCTAGCAGGCGGGAGCTCCTACGATGAGCAGTTCTTC; cdr3_aa: CAGRLAGGSSYDEQFF
clone_size: few; v_call: TRBV5-4; d_call: -; j_call: TRBJ2-7; cdr3_nt: TGTGCCAACAGCTTGGGCCGGGATAGCTCCTACGAACAGTACTTC; cdr3_aa: CANSLGRDSSYEQYF
clone_size: -; v_call: TRBV6-1; d_call: TRBD2; j_call: TRBJ2-1; cdr3_nt: TGTGCCAACACTGAACAGACGGGGGGGGGCGATGAGCAGTTCTTC; cdr3_aa: CANTEQTGGGDEQFF
clone_size: few; v_call: TRBV29-1; d_call: -; j_call: TRBJ2-2; cdr3_nt: TGCAGCGTGGGGAATCCCGGGGAGCTGTTTTTC; cdr3_aa: CSVGNPGELFF
clone_size: -; v_call: TRBV5-4; d_call: -; j_call: TRBJ2-7; cdr3_nt: TGTTCCAGCAGCGGACTCCTTCCCGAGCAGTGCTTC; cdr3_aa: CSSSGLLPEQCF
clone_size: -; v_call: TRBV6-2/TRBV6-3; d_call: -; j_call: TRBJ1-1; cdr3_nt: TGTGCCAGCAGTTATGGGCTCGGGGACGGGGGCACTGATGCCTTCTTT; cdr3_aa: CASSYGLGDGGTDAFF
clone_size: -; v_call: TRBV29-1; d_call: TRBD2; j_call: TRBJ2-1; cdr3_nt: TGCAACGCCAAGAAGCGGGAGGGAGGTGGACAGTTCTTC; cdr3_aa: CNAKKREGGGQFF
clone_size: many; v_call: TRBV28; d_call: TRBD2; j_call: TRBJ2-7; cdr3_nt: TGTGCCAGCAGTTCTCAGAAGGGACTAGCGGGGCTCTACGAGCAGTACTTC; cdr3_aa: CASSSQKGLAGLYEQYF
clone_size: -; v_call: TRBV4-1; d_call: -; j_call: TRBJ2-2; cdr3_nt: TGTGCCAACAGCCAAGAAGTAGGTCTAGTGACCGGGGAGCTGTTTTTT; cdr3_aa: CANSQEVGLVTGELFF
clone_size: few; v_call: TRBV29-1; d_call: -; j_call: TRBJ2-7; cdr3_nt: TGCAACGTTGTTAAGGGGAGTGAGCAGTACTTC; cdr3_aa: CNVVKGSEQYF
clone_size: few; v_call: TRBV11-2; d_call: -; j_call: TRBJ2-3; cdr3_nt: TGTGCCAGCAGCTTAGATCGGGCGGACATGCAGTATTTT; cdr3_aa: CASSLDRADMQYF
clone_size: -; v_call: TRBV11-2; d_call: TRBD2; j_call: TRBJ2-7; cdr3_nt: TGTGTCAGCAGTTTGAGCGGGAGTACCAAGGAGCAGTACTTC; cdr3_aa: CVSSLSGSTKEQYF